Listed below are T cell receptor beta chains from one sample, sequenced in a study of cytomegalovirus exposure and HLA in healthy donors. TCRdb's copy holds only in-frame clones and misses some; the assay was immunoSEQ multiplex PCR. The sample holds about 190,000 clones, 81% seen once. Sequenced input: PBMCs. The receptors were sampled from a man in his fifties or sixties in good health and CMV-seronegative. Both conserved end residues are part of each CDR3. A D gene is named only where the DNA matches it firmly. Only some rows state a clone size, as once, few, many or a class for expanded clones.

clone_size	j_call	v_call	d_call	cdr3_aa	cdr3_nt
NA	TRBJ1-1	TRBV5-1	NA	CASSAQGRNTEAFF	TGCGCCAGCAGCGCCCAAGGGAGGAACACTGAAGCTTTCTTT
few	TRBJ2-7	TRBV9	NA	CASSVDNKVTGEQYF	TGTGCCAGCAGCGTAGATAATAAAGTAACCGGGGAGCAGTACTTC
NA	TRBJ2-7	TRBV19	NA	CASSAAVGEQYF	TGTGCCAGTAGTGCGGCAGTGGGCGAGCAGTACTTC
few	TRBJ1-1	TRBV7-8	TRBD1	CASSPGQGEAFF	TGTGCCAGCAGCCCGGGACAGGGCGAAGCTTTCTTT
NA	TRBJ2-3	TRBV5-4	NA	CASSFTQEGTDTQYF	TGTGCCAGCAGCTTCACCCAGGAGGGCACAGATACGCAGTATTTT
NA	TRBJ2-1	TRBV18	NA	CASSPDRYNEQFF	TGTGCCAGCTCACCCGACAGATACAATGAGCAGTTCTTC
NA	TRBJ1-6	TRBV7-8	NA	CASSLEGTHNSPLHF	TGTGCCAGCAGCTTAGAAGGGACACATAATTCACCCCTCCACTTT
NA	TRBJ2-5	TRBV14	TRBD2	CASSRLAGGQETQYF	TGTGCCAGCAGCCGACTAGCGGGGGGCCAAGAGACCCAGTACTTC
NA	TRBJ1-1	TRBV7-2	NA	CASSPRGNTEAFF	TGTGCCAGCAGCCCCCGGGGGAACACTGAAGCTTTCTTT
NA	TRBJ2-4	TRBV5-5	TRBD1	CASSQGMAGGQNIQYF	TGTGCCAGCAGCCAGGGGATGGCAGGGGGCCAAAACATTCAGTACTTC
NA	TRBJ1-2	TRBV5-6	NA	CASQGFTNYGYTF	TGTGCCAGTCAGGGGTTCACTAACTATGGCTACACCTTC
NA	TRBJ2-3	TRBV5-6	TRBD1	CASSSEEQGTPTSTDTQYF	TGTGCCAGCAGCTCCGAAGAACAGGGGACACCCACTAGCACAGATACGCAGTATTTT
NA	TRBJ2-5	TRBV6-5	TRBD1	CASSLTGSGQETQYF	TGTGCCAGCAGTCTGACAGGGTCAGGGCAAGAGACCCAGTACTTC
NA	TRBJ1-4	TRBV19	NA	CASSARGREEKLFF	TGTGCCAGTTCCGCTAGGGGCCGAGAGGAAAAACTGTTTTTT
NA	TRBJ2-1	TRBV9	NA	CASSAGVGLPVNEQFF	TGTGCCAGCAGCGCTGGCGTGGGACTCCCAGTCAATGAGCAGTTCTTC
NA	TRBJ1-6	TRBV6-5	NA	CASSYQTGQHNSPLHF	TGTGCCAGCAGCTACCAGACTGGACAGCATAATTCACCCCTCCACTTT
NA	TRBJ2-2	TRBV6-5	TRBD1	CASRRQGATGELFF	TGTGCCAGCAGAAGACAGGGGGCAACCGGGGAGCTGTTTTTT
NA	TRBJ1-1	TRBV9	NA	CASSVASGDTEAFF	TGTGCCAGCAGCGTAGCCTCCGGGGACACTGAAGCTTTCTTT
NA	TRBJ2-5	TRBV2	NA	CAIKNREQYF	TGTGCCATCAAGAACCGAGAGCAGTACTTC
NA	TRBJ2-5	TRBV30	NA	CAWRTGQETQYF	TGTGCCTGGAGGACAGGCCAAGAGACCCAGTACTTC
once	TRBJ2-5	TRBV16	TRBD1	CASSQSGTGVATQYF	TGTGCCAGCAGCCAGTCGGGGACAGGGGTTGCGACCCAGTACTTC
NA	TRBJ1-2	TRBV2	NA	CASSEEGLTYYGYTF	TGTGCCAGCAGTGAAGAGGGGCTGACATACTATGGCTACACCTTC
NA	TRBJ1-2	TRBV7-8	TRBD1	CASSLVGQGFDYGYTF	TGTGCCAGCAGCTTAGTAGGACAGGGGTTTGACTATGGCTACACCTTC
NA	TRBJ1-2	TRBV14	NA	CASSQGRNYGYTF	TGTGCCAGCAGCCAAGGTCGTAACTATGGCTACACCTTC
NA	TRBJ2-2	TRBV5-6	TRBD2	CASSWGGFTGELFF	TGTGCCAGCAGCTGGGGGGGTTTCACCGGGGAGCTGTTTTTT
NA	TRBJ2-5	TRBV5-8	NA	CASTRGQETQYF	TGTGCCAGCACCCGGGGCCAAGAGACCCAGTACTTC
once	TRBJ1-5	TRBV19	TRBD1	CASSIKRGPYSNQPQHF	TGTGCCAGTAGTATTAAAAGGGGGCCGTATAGCAATCAGCCCCAGCATTTT
NA	TRBJ1-1	TRBV11-2	NA	CASSLGTAEAFF	TGTGCCAGCAGCTTAGGGACAGCCGAAGCTTTCTTT
NA	TRBJ1-4	TRBV10-3	TRBD1	CAISSTGVSNEKLFF	TGTGCCATCAGTTCCACAGGGGTTTCGAATGAAAAACTGTTTTTT
few	TRBJ1-1	TRBV4-3	NA	CASSLNQGSEAFF	TGCGCCAGCAGCCTAAACCAGGGCTCTGAAGCTTTCTTT
once	TRBJ1-5	TRBV19	NA	CASTHLDRNNQPQHF	TGTGCCAGTACCCACCTTGACAGAAACAATCAGCCCCAGCATTTT
NA	TRBJ1-2	TRBV19	NA	CATWDFHYGYTF	TGTGCCACTTGGGACTTCCACTATGGCTACACCTTC
NA	TRBJ2-3	TRBV15	TRBD1	CATSPRGPSDSAQYF	TGTGCCACCAGCCCCAGGGGGCCAAGTGATAGCGCGCAGTATTTT
NA	TRBJ1-4	TRBV6-1	NA	CASRYREKVTEKLFF	TGTGCCAGCAGGTACAGGGAGAAGGTAACTGAAAAACTGTTTTTT
few	TRBJ2-1	TRBV9	NA	CASSVGLTRDEQFF	TGTGCCAGCAGCGTAGGGCTAACGCGGGATGAGCAGTTCTTC
once	TRBJ1-6	TRBV15	NA	CATSRGRGSSYNSPLHF	TGTGCCACCAGCAGAGGTAGGGGGAGCTCCTATAATTCACCCCTCCACTTT
NA	TRBJ2-7	TRBV27	TRBD1	CASSLSGTGGYEQYF	TGTGCCAGCAGTTTATCCGGGACAGGGGGCTACGAGCAGTACTTC
once	TRBJ1-5	TRBV19	NA	CASSIELASGQPQHF	TGTGCCAGTAGTATAGAATTGGCCTCAGGGCAGCCCCAGCATTTT
NA	TRBJ2-7	TRBV5-5	TRBD2	CASNVPGLADSYEQYF	TGTGCCAGCAACGTACCGGGACTAGCGGATTCTTACGAGCAGTACTTC
few	TRBJ1-2	TRBV4-2	TRBD1	CASSDRQGGIYGYTF	TGTGCCAGCAGCGACCGACAGGGGGGGATCTATGGCTACACCTTC
NA	TRBJ1-1	TRBV4-3	NA	CASSPMRGTEAFF	TGCGCCAGCAGCCCTATGAGGGGGACAGAAGCTTTCTTT
once	TRBJ1-2	TRBV25-1	NA	CASSDRSGEGPLRGGYTF	TGTGCCAGCAGTGATCGGTCGGGGGAAGGACCCCTCCGTGGAGGCTACACCTTC
NA	TRBJ2-3	TRBV7-6	TRBD1	CASSLVPRGLTDTQYF	TGTGCCAGCAGCTTAGTTCCCAGGGGGCTTACAGATACGCAGTATTTT
NA	TRBJ1-6	TRBV13	NA	CASSRLHSPLHF	TGTGCCAGCAGCCGACTCCATTCACCCCTCCACTTT
NA	TRBJ1-1	TRBV7-9	TRBD1	CSSRSTDRGNTEAFF	TGTTCCAGCAGATCTACCGACAGGGGGAACACTGAAGCTTTCTTT
NA	TRBJ2-5	TRBV5-1	TRBD2	CASSLGGDQQYF	TGCGCCAGCAGCCTGGGGGGGGACCAGCAGTACTTC
NA	TRBJ2-3	TRBV7-3	NA	CASSAPSLDTQYF	TGTGCCAGCAGCGCCCCTAGCTTAGATACGCAGTATTTT
NA	TRBJ2-7	TRBV5-1	NA	CASAESYEQYF	TGCGCCAGCGCGGAATCCTACGAGCAGTACTTC
NA	TRBJ2-7	TRBV6-6	NA	CASSSPGQGSYEQYF	TGTGCCAGCAGTTCACCGGGACAAGGGTCCTACGAGCAGTACTTC
few	TRBJ1-2	TRBV2	NA	CASSRTKNYGYTF	TGTGCCAGCAGTCGGACAAAAAACTATGGCTACACCTTC
NA	TRBJ2-7	TRBV5-1	NA	CASSVIGSEQYF	TGCGCCAGCAGCGTAATTGGCTCCGAGCAGTACTTC
NA	TRBJ2-5	TRBV5-1	TRBD1	CASSVGTVQETQYF	TGCGCCAGCAGCGTCGGGACAGTCCAAGAGACCCAGTACTTC
NA	TRBJ2-3	TRBV10-3	NA	CAISDFGGGSSTDTQYF	TGTGCCATCAGTGATTTCGGCGGGGGCTCTAGCACAGATACGCAGTATTTT
NA	TRBJ2-2	TRBV7-8	NA	CASSMTRTGELFF	TGTGCCAGCAGCATGACGAGGACCGGGGAGCTGTTTTTT
NA	TRBJ1-1	TRBV7-3	NA	CASSQYRSTEAFF	TGTGCCAGCAGCCAGTACAGATCCACTGAAGCTTTCTTT
NA	TRBJ2-2	TRBV6-1	NA	CASRGTTNTGELFF	TGTGCCAGCAGGGGGACAACGAACACCGGGGAGCTGTTTTTT
NA	TRBJ1-1	TRBV2	NA	CASRAEHMNTEAFF	TGTGCCAGCAGGGCGGAACACATGAACACTGAAGCTTTCTTT